The 14 T cell receptor beta chains below all came from one sample that was sequenced in a study of human versus mouse CDR3 diversity and MHC coevolution. Sequencing used immunoSEQ multiplex PCR; TCRdb keeps in-frame clones, though not all of them. The sample has roughly 80,000 clones, around 95% seen once. The material sequenced was naive CD4+ T cells from blood. This sample's subset: CD45RO-negative CD62L-positive naive CD4 T cells. These TCRs come from a person aged 30-69 years in good health.

The V and J genes are TRBV6-5 and TRBJ2-3, with 9 bases lining up with TRBD1. Trimming removed 6 bases from V and 2 bases from J; junction bases left unmatched: 3. CDR1 is MNHEY and CDR2 is SVGAGI in the germline V gene. The CDR3 has 14 residues. The chain's CDR3 is CASRRTGVTDTQYF. The CDR3 DNA sequence: TGTGCCAGCAGGAGGACAGGGGTCACAGATACGCAGTATTTT.

The gene calls are TRBV27 and TRBJ1-2; TRBD1 is a possible D gene (6 bases). There are 13 residues in the CDR3. The ends were cut back, 1 base at V and 8 bases at J, with 11 bases in the middle. CDR1 is MNHEY and CDR2 is SMNVEV in the germline V gene (reference sequence). In nucleotides, the CDR3 is TGTGCCAGCAGTTTATTTCGGACAGAAGGCTACACCTTC. Amino acid sequence: CASSLFRTEGYTF.

J is TRBJ1-1 and V is TRBV29-1; D is possibly TRBD1 (5 bases). The CDR3 loop spans 12 amino acids. Germline loops: CDR1 SQVTM, CDR2 ANQGSEA. Deletions cut 4 bases from V and 3 bases from J, with 9 bases between. The CDR3 is CSVGGEYTEAFF. CDR3 DNA sequence: TGCAGCGTTGGGGGGGAGTACACTGAAGCTTTCTTT.

To note about this clone: In the same sample, other DNA sequences code for this CDR3. The chain links TRBV5-4 to TRBJ1-2; the match to TRBD1 covers 11 bases. This CDR3 has 16 residues. The germline CDR1 and CDR2 sequences are SGHNT and YYREEE (reference sequence). The V and J ends lost 5 bases and 5 bases, in that order; junction bases with no gene match: 11. CDR3 DNA sequence: TGTGCCAGCAGATCCGGACAGGGGGCAATGCGGTATGGCTACACCTTC. It codes for CASRSGQGAMRYGYTF.

The V gene is TRBV7-3, the J gene TRBJ2-7; a weak D match, TRBD1 (6 bases). The CDR3 has 13 amino acids. The V and J ends lost 2 bases and 5 bases respectively, with 10 bases between them. Germline-derived CDR1 and CDR2 are SGHTA and FQGTGA. CDR3 sequence (DNA): TGTGCCAGCAGCTTAGGGAAGGGGGACGAGCAGTACTTC. It translates to CASSLGKGDEQYF.

The V call is TRBV7-2, the J call TRBJ1-5; D perhaps matches TRBD1 (6 bases). Trimming removed 1 base at V and 7 bases at J, with 14 bases between. The CDR3 is 15 residues long. Germline V gene data show CDR1 as SGHTA and CDR2 as FQGNSA. CDR3 sequence: CASSLGQGTGQPQHF. CDR3 DNA: TGTGCCAGCAGCTTAGGGCAGGGGACGGGGCAGCCCCAGCATTTT.

The V gene is TRBV5-6, the J gene TRBJ1-4; 8 bases map to TRBD1. After removal of 1 base from V and 5 bases from J, the junction contained 1 base not matched to a gene. The CDR3 consists of 14 residues. CDR1 and CDR2 from the germline V gene are SGHDT and YYEEEE. The CDR3 nucleotides read TGTGCCAGCAGCTTGTACAGGGGGAATGAAAAACTGTTTTTT. Its translation is CASSLYRGNEKLFF.

V usage is TRBV7-9 and J usage is TRBJ2-1, with TRBD2 identical over 7 bases. Looked up from germline, CDR1 is SEHNR and CDR2 is FQNEAQ (reference sequence). The length of the CDR3 is 16 residues. The V segment lost 6 bases and the J segment 8 bases; nucleotides outside the gene matches: 16. CDR3 sequence reads: CASRGKTSPQPDEQFF. CDR3 nucleotides: TGTGCCAGCAGGGGGAAGACTAGCCCGCAACCTGATGAGCAGTTCTTC.

This clone was seen only once. The chain uses TRBV10-3 and TRBJ1-1; 7 nucleotides agree with TRBD1. This CDR3 spans 14 amino acids. V was pared by 6 bases and J by 2 bases, with 6 bases of the junction left unmatched. CDR1 ENHRY and CDR2 SYGVKD come from the germline V gene. The CDR3 bases are TGTGCCATCAGACCCGGGACAGAAAACACTGAAGCTTTCTTT. It encodes CAIRPGTENTEAFF.

The rearrangement joins TRBV6-1 to TRBJ2-1, with D maybe TRBD2 (7 bases). The V end lost 6 bases, the J end lost 6 bases, and 15 bases lay between the germline ends. Germline-derived CDR1 and CDR2 are MNHNS and SASEGT. This CDR3 comprises 14 residues. CDR3 bases: TGTGCCAGCAGGGAAACGGGGGGCAGCAATGAGCAGTTCTTC. Protein sequence: CASRETGGSNEQFF.

The rearrangement links TRBV5-1 to TRBJ2-2, with D tentatively TRBD2 (6 bases). V was cut by 4 bases and J by 4 bases, with 17 bases left in between. The CDR3 is 16 residues long. Germline CDR1 reads SGHRS; CDR2 reads YFSETQ. This CDR3 reads CASSDRPGGGTGELFF. The CDR3 bases are TGCGCCAGCAGCGACCGCCCCGGGGGAGGCACCGGGGAGCTGTTTTTT.

The chain is built from TRBV30 and TRBJ1-3, with a weak D call TRBD1 (5 bases). The V end was cut by 2 bases, the J end by 3 bases, with 11 bases between. This CDR3 is built from 14 residues. Germline values: CDR1 GTSNPN, CDR2 SVGIG (reference sequence). For the CDR3, the DNA is TGTGCCTGGAGTTTACAGGTTTTTGGAAACACCATATATTTT. It translates to CAWSLQVFGNTIYF.

The chain uses TRBV6-5 and TRBJ1-1; unclear D gene. Trimming pared 6 bases from V and 5 bases from J, leaving 13 bases between. The CDR3 is 13 residues long. The germline V gene encodes CDR1 MNHEY and CDR2 SVGAGI. The CDR3 DNA follows: TGTGCCAGCAGCGTGGGCGGGCAGACTGAAGCTTTCTTT. Its protein product is CASSVGGQTEAFF.

The V call is TRBV10-1, the J call TRBJ1-5, with 7 bases aligning to TRBD1. The CDR3 has 14 amino acids. The germline V gene has CDR1 WNHNN and CDR2 SYGVQD (reference sequence). After removal of 9 bases from V and 4 bases from J, the junction contained 9 bases not matched to a gene. The CDR3, as DNA: TGCGCCAGTTTCCGGGACAGAAAAAATCAGCCCCAGCATTTT. Its protein product is CASFRDRKNQPQHF.